This T cell receptor (beta chain) was sequenced for a study of read filtering for tumor transcriptome and immune sequencing. Study details: Among patients, some 17 were male and around 14 female, aged roughly 45 to 80 (mean about 66). RNA-seq yielded only about 75 to 1273 TCR reads, IR-seq about 4 to 11 million. Fewer than 10 patients were R-ISS I, 16 were R-ISS II, over 5 were R-ISS III.

This clonotype was picked up a small number of times. This library used 300 to 450 ng RNA and molecular barcoded adaptors spanning alpha/delta and beta/gamma chains. TCRdb analysed the reads with MiXCR anew, one entry per CDR3 protein. Of 62,000 or so distinct CDR3 sequences listed, about 20% were seen once; the top ten hold roughly 17%. Bone marrow was sampled from every patient at the time of active disease. The junction had 4 bases not matched to a gene; V was cut back by 5 bases and J by 3 bases. The CDR3 covers 13 residues. CDR1 DFQATT and CDR2 SNEGSKA come from the germline V gene (reference sequence).

Sequenced sample: a population of CD138-negative cells sorted from bone marrow. This clonotype was obtained from a donor at least 40 years old with multiple myeloma. The V call is TRBV20-1, the J call TRBJ1-2; TRBD1 matches 9 bases. CDR3 in DNA: TGCAGTGCTGACAGGACAGGGGACTATGGCTACACCTTC. Residues: CSADRTGDYGYTF.